What follows are 19 T cell receptor beta chains derived from one specimen sequenced in a study of T cell changes during pregnancy in multiple sclerosis (dated by TCRdb to between 2019 and 2020). Libraries were built with the immunoSEQ multiplex PCR assay. Not all clones reach the TCRdb copy of this immuneACCESS table, which keeps in-frame sequences only. Checked studies attribute under half of the gap to unresolved V genes and leave the rest unexplained. The sample table contains about 56,000 clones; only one count was recorded for around nine tenths of them. The ten largest make up roughly 5.2% of the sample. Sequenced sample: peripheral blood from another person, used as feeder cells. The receptors here all came from a human donor whose cells served as feeder cells for cultures in a pregnancy study.

The chain has TRBV5-1 and TRBJ2-5; maybe TRBD1 (6 bases). This CDR3 has 13 amino acids. Trimming left V 3 bases short and J 5 bases short, with 11 bases between. The germline V gene encodes CDR1 SGHRS and CDR2 YFSETQ. CDR3 region: CASSSQGRETQYF. The CDR3 nucleotides read TGCGCCAGCAGCTCGCAGGGGCGGGAGACCCAGTACTTC.

The chain combines TRBV27 with TRBJ1-1; D is uncertain. V was trimmed by 3 bases and J by 1 base, leaving 6 bases between them. The CDR3 extends over 13 amino acids. Germline V CDR1 and CDR2: MNHEY, SMNVEV (reference sequence). The CDR3 loop reads CASSFGGNTEAFF. CDR3 sequence (DNA): TGTGCCAGCAGTTTTGGCGGGAACACTGAAGCTTTCTTT.

This clone was seen only once. The V call is TRBV12-5, the J call TRBJ2-1; D is possibly TRBD1 or TRBD2 (5 bases each). The germline V gene encodes CDR1 LGHNT and CDR2 FRNRAP. CDR3 length: 14 amino acids. Deletions cut 8 bases from V and 10 bases from J, with 21 bases between. CDR3 amino acids: CASLGDLWDWEQFF. Written as DNA, the CDR3 is TGTGCTAGTTTGGGGGATTTGTGGGATTGGGAGCAGTTCTTC. The entire variable domain, with the rest obtained from reference TRBV12-5 and TRBJ2-1, is as follows: DARVTQTPRHKVTEMGQEVTMRCQPILGHNTVFWYRQTMMQGLELLAYFRNRAPLDDSGMPKDRFSAEMPDATLATLKIQPSEPRDSAVYFCASLGDLWDWEQFFGPGTRLTVL.

The chain carries TRBV7-6 and TRBJ2-5, with D possibly TRBD1 on 5 matching bases. The length of the CDR3 is 14 residues. The V end was cut by 2 bases, the J end by 1 base, with 8 bases between. CDR1 and CDR2 from the germline V gene are SGHVS and FNYEAQ. The CDR3 DNA reads TGTGCCAGCAGCTTATCGACAGCCCAAGAGACCCAGTACTTC. As protein: CASSLSTAQETQYF.

The rearrangement joins TRBV5-4 to TRBJ1-1; 9 bases match TRBD1. There are 14 residues in the CDR3. Germline-derived CDR1 and CDR2 are SGHNT and YYREEE (reference sequence). V shed 4 bases, J shed 4 bases, and the junction held 5 bases outside the gene matches. This CDR3 reads CASSVGQGTTEAFF. The CDR3 region has the DNA TGTGCCAGCAGCGTGGGACAGGGTACCACTGAAGCTTTCTTT.

V is TRBV18 and J is TRBJ2-3; no firm D call. V was pared by 1 base and J by 3 bases, with 8 bases between. Germline values: CDR1 KGHSH, CDR2 LQKENI. The CDR3 sequence is 14 residues long. CDR3 bases: TGTGCCAGCTCACCACAGGGAAGGACAGATACGCAGTATTTT. It encodes CASSPQGRTDTQYF.

V usage is TRBV28 and J usage is TRBJ2-5, with 8 bases matching TRBD1. Germline CDR1 is MDHEN and CDR2 is SYDVKM. The CDR3 totals 13 residues. The V gene end was trimmed by 4 bases and the J gene end by 4 bases; junction bases not matched to a gene: 2. This CDR3 is CASSWTGTETQYF. Written as DNA, the CDR3 is TGTGCCAGCAGTTGGACAGGGACAGAGACCCAGTACTTC. Drawing the rest from reference TRBV28 and TRBJ2-5, the complete variable domain is DVKVTQSSRYLVKRTGEKVFLECVQDMDHENMFWYRQDPGLGLRLIYFSYDVKMKEKGDIPEGYSVSREKKERFSLILESASTNQTSMYLCASSWTGTETQYFGPGTRLLVL.

This chain connects TRBV4-1 to TRBJ2-7; TRBD1 agrees at 9 bases. The junction had 6 bases not matched to a gene; V was cut back by 4 bases and J by 2 bases. The CDR3 totals 15 residues. Germline V gene data show CDR1 as MGHRA and CDR2 as YSYEKL. The chain's CDR3 is CASSRDRGATYEQYF. CDR3 nucleotides: TGCGCCAGCAGCCGCGACAGGGGGGCGACCTACGAGCAGTACTTC.

The J gene is TRBJ2-6, the V gene TRBV9, with D unresolved. There are 16 residues in the CDR3. In germline, CDR1 is SGDLS, CDR2 YYNGEE. Deletions cut 0 bases from V and 0 bases from J, with 7 bases between. The CDR3 sequence is CASSVDYFSGANVLTF. DNA for the CDR3: TGTGCCAGCAGCGTAGACTACTTCTCTGGGGCCAACGTCCTGACTTTC.

The chain recombines TRBV7-9 with TRBJ2-3, with 10 positions matching TRBD2. Germline V CDR1 and CDR2: SEHNR, FQNEAQ (reference sequence). This CDR3 comprises 14 residues. Trimming cost V 5 bases and J 5 bases; bases outside gene matches: 4. The CDR3 region has the DNA TGTGCCAGCAGCGCCCGGACTAGCGGAGATACGCAGTATTTT. This codes for CASSARTSGDTQYF.

The V and J genes are TRBV9 and TRBJ1-1, with D hard to call. V was shortened by 7 bases and J by 6 bases, with 19 bases between the two germline ends. The CDR3 has 14 amino acids. Looked up from germline, CDR1 is SGDLS and CDR2 is YYNGEE. The CDR3 is CASGNQVGFSEAFF. CDR3 nucleotide sequence: TGTGCCAGCGGTAACCAGGTCGGATTCTCTGAAGCTTTCTTT.

V and J are TRBV6-5 and TRBJ2-6, with no clear D. V dropped 5 bases and J dropped 2 bases, with 7 bases sitting between them. Germline V gives CDR1 MNHEY, CDR2 SVGAGI. CDR3 length: 14 residues. This chain's CDR3 is CASSPNPGANVLTF. The CDR3 region has the DNA TGTGCCAGCAGTCCCAACCCTGGGGCCAACGTCCTGACTTTC.

The chain couples TRBV19 to TRBJ2-4, with D perhaps matching TRBD1 or TRBD2 (5 bases each). The germline CDR1 and CDR2 sequences are LNHDA and SQIVND (reference sequence). Trimming removed 8 bases from V and 0 bases from J, with 23 bases in between. This CDR3 has 18 amino acids. CDR3 residues: CASSSGILRGLAKNIQYF. The CDR3 DNA sequence: TGTGCCAGTTCATCGGGGATCTTACGGGGCCTAGCCAAAAACATTCAGTACTTC.

CDR3 bases: TGCGCCAGCAGCTGGGGCGGGGCGGCCGGGGAGCTGTTTTTT. This sequence encodes CASSWGGAAGELFF. J is TRBJ2-2 and V is TRBV5-1, with a weak D call TRBD2 (6 bases). This CDR3 region has 14 residues. In germline, CDR1 is SGHRS, CDR2 YFSETQ. Deletions cut 3 bases from V and 6 bases from J, with 12 bases between.

This clone was recorded once. The genes are TRBV14 and TRBJ1-3, with D possibly matching TRBD1 (5 bases). Germline V CDR1 and CDR2: SGHDN, FVKESK. This CDR3 contains 14 residues. Trimming shortened V by 3 bases and J by 2 bases, and 8 bases separated the two germline ends. The CDR3: CASSHGGAGNTIYF. In nucleotides, the CDR3 is TGTGCCAGCAGCCACGGGGGTGCTGGAAACACCATATATTTT.

There are a few counts of this clone. The V call is TRBV11-2, the J call TRBJ1-1; D is unclear. In germline, CDR1 is SGHAT, CDR2 FQNNGV. The CDR3 is made up of 13 amino acids. The V end was cut by 0 bases, the J end by 1 base, with 3 bases between. The CDR3 nucleotides are TGTGCCAGCAGCTTAGACCCGAACACTGAAGCTTTCTTT. Amino acid sequence: CASSLDPNTEAFF.

This chain uses TRBV7-2 with TRBJ2-7; TRBD1 agrees at 12 bases. With V trimmed by 5 bases and J by 2 bases, 4 bases remained unmatched. CDR1 and CDR2 (germline): SGHTA, FQGNSA. This CDR3 has 15 residues. CDR3 DNA: TGTGCCAGCAGCCGCGGGACAGGGGGCCCCTACGAGCAGTACTTC. It specifies CASSRGTGGPYEQYF.

CDR3 sequence (DNA): TGTGCCAGTAGTCTCCCGGGGGTCAACGAGCAGTACTTC. Amino acid sequence: CASSLPGVNEQYF. The chain combines TRBV19 with TRBJ2-7, with a possible D match to TRBD2 (6 bases). The CDR3 contains 13 residues. CDR1 is LNHDA and CDR2 is SQIVND in the germline V gene (reference sequence). V was shortened by 5 bases and J by 5 bases, with 13 bases between the two germline ends.

The chain employs TRBV2 and TRBJ1-6; 10 nucleotides align to TRBD1. This CDR3 comprises 14 residues. Germline V CDR1 and CDR2: SNHLY, FYNNEI. V shed 6 bases and J 9 bases; nucleotides not matched to a gene: 5. CDR3 in DNA: TGTGCCAGCAGGCGAGGGGACAGGGGTTCACCCCTCCACTTT. The encoded protein is CASRRGDRGSPLHF.